The rows below give T cell receptor beta chains drawn from one sample of a study of blood T cells in healthy people across ages. TCRdb ran MiXCR on the 5' RACE reads and lists one entry per CDR3 protein. The table has over 1.5 million distinct CDR3 sequences, about 50% seen once. The specimen was blood. These receptors were obtained from a woman aged 40-49 years in good health. Both conserved end residues are part of each CDR3.

>15|TRBV6-5|TRBJ2-7
CASSYSIGLGYEQYF
>14|TRBV5-1|TRBJ2-1
CASSGLEVQNEQFF
>13|TRBV15|TRBJ2-7
CATSRATGREQYF
>13|TRBV28|.
CARQCNRSLEQYF
>13|TRBV12-3/TRBV12-4|TRBJ1-2
CASSWLQSYGYTF
>15|TRBV7-2|TRBJ2-3
CATSPGGTSTDTQYF
>18|TRBV7-2|TRBJ2-1
CASSRYLAGVYSYNEQFF
>16|TRBV14|.
CASSQDRLASEETQYF
>15|TRBV6-5|TRBJ2-5
CASSSRAGGQETQYF
>18|TRBV6-1|TRBJ2-1
CASSDQGGLTRSYNEQFF
>15|TRBV27|TRBJ2-3
CASSFSPGLTDTQYF
>13|TRBV29-1|TRBJ2-7
CSVESGGLGKQYF
>12|TRBV9|TRBJ2-7
CASSVDDYEQYF
>16|TRBV4-1|TRBJ2-5
CASSQDPALRSGEQYF
>15|TRBV6-2/TRBV6-3|TRBJ2-5
CASSLGTRRQETQYF
>16|TRBV7-2|TRBJ2-3
CASSRTSGASTDTQYF
>14|TRBV29-1|TRBJ2-5
CSLQLAGGQETQYF
>18|TRBV12-3/TRBV12-4|TRBJ2-1
CASRPETSGVISYNEQFF
>17|TRBV4-2|TRBJ2-7
CASSQQHEASVSYEQYF
>13|TRBV28|TRBJ2-1
CASSSRALREQFF
>14|TRBV5-1|TRBJ2-1
CASSLDVAYTEQFF
>15|TRBV28|TRBJ1-6
CASSSGTSYNSPLHF
>13|TRBV20-1|TRBJ2-3
CSASGGAEDTQYF